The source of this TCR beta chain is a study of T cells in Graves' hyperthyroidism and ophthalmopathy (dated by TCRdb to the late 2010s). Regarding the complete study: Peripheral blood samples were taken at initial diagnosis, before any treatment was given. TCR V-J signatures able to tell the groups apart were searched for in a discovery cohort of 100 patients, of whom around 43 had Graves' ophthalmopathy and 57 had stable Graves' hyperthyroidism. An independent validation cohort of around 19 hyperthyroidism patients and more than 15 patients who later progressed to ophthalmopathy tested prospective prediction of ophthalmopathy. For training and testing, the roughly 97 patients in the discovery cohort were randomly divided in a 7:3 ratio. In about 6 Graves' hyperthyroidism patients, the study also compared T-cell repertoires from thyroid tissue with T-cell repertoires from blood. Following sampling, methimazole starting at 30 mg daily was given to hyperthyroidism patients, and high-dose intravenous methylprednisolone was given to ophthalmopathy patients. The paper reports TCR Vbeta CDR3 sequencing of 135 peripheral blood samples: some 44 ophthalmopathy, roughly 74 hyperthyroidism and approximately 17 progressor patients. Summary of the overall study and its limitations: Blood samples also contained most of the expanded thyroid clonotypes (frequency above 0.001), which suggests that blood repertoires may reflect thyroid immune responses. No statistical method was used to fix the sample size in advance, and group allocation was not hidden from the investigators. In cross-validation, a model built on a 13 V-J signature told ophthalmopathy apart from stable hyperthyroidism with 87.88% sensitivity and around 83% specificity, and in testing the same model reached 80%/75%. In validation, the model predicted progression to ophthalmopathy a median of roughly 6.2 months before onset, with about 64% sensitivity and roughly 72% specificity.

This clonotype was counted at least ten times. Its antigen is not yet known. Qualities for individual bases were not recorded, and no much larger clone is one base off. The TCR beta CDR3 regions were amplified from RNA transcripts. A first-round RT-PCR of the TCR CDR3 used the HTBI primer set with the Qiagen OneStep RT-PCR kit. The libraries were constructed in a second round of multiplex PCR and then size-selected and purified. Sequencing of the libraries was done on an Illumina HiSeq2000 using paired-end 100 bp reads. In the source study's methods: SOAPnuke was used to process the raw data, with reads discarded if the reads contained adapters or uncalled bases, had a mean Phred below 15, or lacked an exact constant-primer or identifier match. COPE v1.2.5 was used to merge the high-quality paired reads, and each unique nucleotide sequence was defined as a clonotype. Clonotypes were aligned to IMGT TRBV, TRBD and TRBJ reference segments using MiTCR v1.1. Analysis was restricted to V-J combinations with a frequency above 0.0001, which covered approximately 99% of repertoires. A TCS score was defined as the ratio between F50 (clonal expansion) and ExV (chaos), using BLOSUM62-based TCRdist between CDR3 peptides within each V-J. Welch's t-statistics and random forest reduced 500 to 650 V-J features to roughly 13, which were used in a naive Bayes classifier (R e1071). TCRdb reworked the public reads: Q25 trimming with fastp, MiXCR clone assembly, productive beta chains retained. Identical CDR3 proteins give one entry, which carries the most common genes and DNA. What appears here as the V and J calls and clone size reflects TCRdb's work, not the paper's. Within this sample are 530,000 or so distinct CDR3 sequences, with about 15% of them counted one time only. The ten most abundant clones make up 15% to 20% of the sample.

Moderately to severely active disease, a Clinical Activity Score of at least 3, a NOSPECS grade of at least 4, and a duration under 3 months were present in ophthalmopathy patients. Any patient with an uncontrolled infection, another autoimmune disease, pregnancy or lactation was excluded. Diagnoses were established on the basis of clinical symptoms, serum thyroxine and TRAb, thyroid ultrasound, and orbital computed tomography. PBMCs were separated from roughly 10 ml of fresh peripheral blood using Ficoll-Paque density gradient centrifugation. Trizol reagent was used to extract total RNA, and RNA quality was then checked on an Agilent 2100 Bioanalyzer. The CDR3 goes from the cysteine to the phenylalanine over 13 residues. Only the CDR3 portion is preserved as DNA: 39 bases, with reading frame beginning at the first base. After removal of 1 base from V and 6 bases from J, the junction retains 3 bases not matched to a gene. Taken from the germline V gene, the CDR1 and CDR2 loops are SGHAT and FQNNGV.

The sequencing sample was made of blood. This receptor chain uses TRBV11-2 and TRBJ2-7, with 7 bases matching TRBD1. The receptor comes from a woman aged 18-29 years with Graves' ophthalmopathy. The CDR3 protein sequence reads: CASSLVGGREQYF. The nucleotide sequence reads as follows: TGTGCCAGCAGCTTAGTAGGGGGCCGCGAGCAGTACTTC.